This T cell receptor (beta chain) was obtained from a study of blood T cell repertoires in COVID-19. Study context: The United States, Italy and Spain were the sources of the acute and convalescent COVID-19 samples. T cells, B-cell-depleted T cells, or PBMCs supplied cDNA or gDNA.

Original processing notes: For nucleated cells, counts were estimated from reference gene primer amplification. Using immunoSEQ multiplex PCR, the repertoire was profiled, and TCRdb retains in-frame clones only, with some absent. D and trimming come from the DNA, and the V and J calls and clone size come from that table. The data show around 700,000 clones, 85% to 90% seen once. This CDR3 is 15 amino acids long. With V trimmed by 6 bases and J by 2 bases, 6 bases remained unmatched. Looked up from germline, CDR1 is SNHLY and CDR2 is FYNNEI. The gene calls are TRBV2 and TRBJ2-1; TRBD1 aligns across 8 bases. Sequencing input: peripheral blood. The receptor's source is a woman aged 18-35 years with acute or convalescent COVID-19. CDR3 sequence (DNA): TGTGCCAGCAGAGCAGGGGGCGCTCCCTACAATGAGCAGTTCTTC. Translated: CASRAGGAPYNEQFF.